A single T cell receptor beta chain is shown here with its context. Which antigen it targets is not known. No clone much larger than this one lies a single base away; base qualities are absent. No treatment had been received by any patient before thyroid surgery. Using T-cell receptor beta sequencing, the researchers looked back retrospectively at clinical samples from patients, gathered between about 2011 and 2019. The data originate from a study of metastatic and nonmetastatic thyroid tumors (dated by TCRdb to 2019 to 2021). In the study overall: Repertoires were compared across peripheral blood and tumor or nodule tissue samples from malignant and benign thyroid patients.

The germline V gene encodes CDR1 MDHEN and CDR2 SYDVKM. The CDR3 runs 13 amino acids, cysteine and phenylalanine included. Only the CDR3 portion is preserved as DNA: 39 bases, with reading frame beginning at the first base. Trimming removed 9 bases from V and 7 bases from J, leaving 13 bases between the germline ends. The library was generated by PCR. For sequencing, an Illumina HiSeq 4000 was employed. High-throughput sequencing was used to profile the CDR3 region of the TCR beta-chain in every patient. The paper's processing steps were these. CDR3 differences across clinicopathological groups were used to build a classifier for discriminating distant-metastatic papillary thyroid cancer patients. Repertoire diversity was assessed with the Shannon index, and tumor-blood repertoire similarity with the Morisita-Horn index. TCRdb itself trimmed the public reads at Q25 with fastp, ran MiXCR and retained productive beta chains. TCRdb's processing, not the authors', yielded these V and J calls. This sample lists tens of thousands of clones; approximately 15% were detected once. The top ten clonotypes cover 2.5% to 3.5% of the sample.

Beyond this particular receptor, the publication reports: TCR beta diversity was reported as significantly higher in malignant tumors than in benign nodules, in both blood and tumor samples.

The sequence was collected from a female donor with papillary thyroid cancer or a benign thyroid nodule (not recorded which). Some clones in this sample may be carry-over from other donors' samples. Sample: blood. The chain uses TRBV28 and TRBJ1-6; TRBD1 could be the D gene, as 6 bases match. CDR3 loop: CASSTGRNSPLHF. The DNA sequence reads TGTGCCAGTTCGACAGGACGAAATTCACCCCTCCACTTT.